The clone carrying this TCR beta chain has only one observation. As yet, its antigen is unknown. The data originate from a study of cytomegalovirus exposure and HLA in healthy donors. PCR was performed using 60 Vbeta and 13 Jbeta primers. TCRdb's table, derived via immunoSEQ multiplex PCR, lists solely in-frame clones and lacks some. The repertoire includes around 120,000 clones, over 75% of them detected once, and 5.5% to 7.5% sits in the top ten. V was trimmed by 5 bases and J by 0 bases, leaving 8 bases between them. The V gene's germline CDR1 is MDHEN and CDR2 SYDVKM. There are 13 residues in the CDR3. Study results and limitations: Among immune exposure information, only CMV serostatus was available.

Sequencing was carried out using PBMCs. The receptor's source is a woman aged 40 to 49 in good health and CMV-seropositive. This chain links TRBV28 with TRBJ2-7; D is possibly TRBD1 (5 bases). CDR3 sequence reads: CASSPTVSYEQYF. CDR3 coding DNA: TGTGCCAGCAGTCCGACAGTCTCCTACGAGCAGTACTTC.